What follows are 3 T cell receptor beta chains derived from one specimen sequenced in a study of T cell repertoires in cytomegalovirus infection. These receptors are not linked to any known antigen. MiXCR, run by TCRdb on the reads, gives a single entry per CDR3 protein. The data contain 80,000 to 90,000 distinct CDR3 sequences, approximately 43% of them singletons. Material: CD8+ T cells from cultured PBMCs, obtained from culture after CMV antigen stimulation. Receptor source: a human donor in good health (CMV status not recorded). Some clones in this sample may be carry-over from other donors' samples.

The chain joins TRBV12-3 or TRBV12-4 to TRBJ2-1; D unclear. The CDR3 totals 14 residues. The ends were cut back, 6 bases at V and 5 bases at J, with 14 bases in the middle. In DNA form, the CDR3 reads TGTGCCAGCAGCCCTGTTCGGACCCACAATGAGCAGTTCTTC. Protein: CASSPVRTHNEQFF.

The chain has TRBV7-6 and TRBJ2-5; 10 nucleotides align to TRBD1. Germline CDR1 SGHVS, CDR2 FNYEAQ. The V and J ends lost 2 bases and 5 bases, in that order; junction bases with no gene match: 11. This CDR3 comprises 17 residues. CDR3 loop: CASSLRVTDRGGETQYF. The CDR3 nucleotides read TGTGCCAGCAGCTTACGAGTGACGGACAGGGGGGGGGAGACCCAGTACTTC.

This clonotype came up once. V usage is TRBV12-3 or TRBV12-4 and J usage is TRBJ2-6; D unclear. Trimming shortened V by 3 bases and J by 0 bases, and 12 bases separated the two germline ends. CDR3 length: 17 amino acids. The CDR3 reads CASSLEQESSGANVLTF. Written as DNA, the CDR3 is TGTGCCAGCAGTTTGGAGCAAGAGAGCTCTGGGGCCAACGTCCTGACTTTC.